This T cell receptor (beta chain) was recorded in a study of CD8+ T cells in alopecia areata. Overall study: Administration of oral tofacitinib to treated patients was at 5 to 10 mg twice daily. Study-wide results and caveats: Only one nonresponder was present, which leaves the link between baseline CD8+ expansion and response uncertain. Unlike in mice, where it was clearer, TCR sharing across patients was less clear, possibly HLA-related.

Reverse transcribed after extraction, RNA yielded cDNA as the sequencing template. This table comes from immunoSEQ multiplex PCR, and its TCRdb copy is limited to in-frame clones, with some not included. This sample has 95,000 to 100,000 clones, with just under 60% found just once. This clone was seen only a few times. The antigen remains undetermined. This sample's treatment: oral pan-JAK inhibitor, 5-10 mg twice daily. Germline loops: CDR1 SEHNR, CDR2 FQNEAQ (reference sequence). Trimming cost V 1 base and J 1 base, with 10 bases left between them. The CDR3 has 15 residues. The source material was CD8+ T cells sorted from blood, sampled at approximately week 60, from a patient treated with tofacitinib. V usage is TRBV7-9 and J usage is TRBJ1-1; D gene ambiguous. The receptor was isolated from a human donor with alopecia areata. CDR3 coding DNA: TGTGCCAGCAGCTTAGGGACCGCGGGGAACACTGAAGCTTTCTTT. Translation gives CASSLGTAGNTEAFF.